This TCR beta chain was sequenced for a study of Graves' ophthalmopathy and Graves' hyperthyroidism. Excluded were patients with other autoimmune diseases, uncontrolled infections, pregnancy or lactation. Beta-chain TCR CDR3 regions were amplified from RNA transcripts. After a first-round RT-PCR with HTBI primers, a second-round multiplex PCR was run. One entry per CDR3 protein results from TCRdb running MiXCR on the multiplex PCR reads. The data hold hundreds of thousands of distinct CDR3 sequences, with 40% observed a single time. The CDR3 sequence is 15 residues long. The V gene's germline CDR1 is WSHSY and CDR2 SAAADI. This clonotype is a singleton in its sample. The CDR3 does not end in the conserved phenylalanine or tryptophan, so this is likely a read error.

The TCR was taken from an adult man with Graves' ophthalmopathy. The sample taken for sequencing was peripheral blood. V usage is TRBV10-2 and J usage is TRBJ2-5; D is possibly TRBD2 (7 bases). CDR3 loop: CASSYYSGAGATQYV. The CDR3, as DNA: TGTGCCAGCAGTTACTACTCCGGGGCGGGGGCTACCCAGTACGTC.